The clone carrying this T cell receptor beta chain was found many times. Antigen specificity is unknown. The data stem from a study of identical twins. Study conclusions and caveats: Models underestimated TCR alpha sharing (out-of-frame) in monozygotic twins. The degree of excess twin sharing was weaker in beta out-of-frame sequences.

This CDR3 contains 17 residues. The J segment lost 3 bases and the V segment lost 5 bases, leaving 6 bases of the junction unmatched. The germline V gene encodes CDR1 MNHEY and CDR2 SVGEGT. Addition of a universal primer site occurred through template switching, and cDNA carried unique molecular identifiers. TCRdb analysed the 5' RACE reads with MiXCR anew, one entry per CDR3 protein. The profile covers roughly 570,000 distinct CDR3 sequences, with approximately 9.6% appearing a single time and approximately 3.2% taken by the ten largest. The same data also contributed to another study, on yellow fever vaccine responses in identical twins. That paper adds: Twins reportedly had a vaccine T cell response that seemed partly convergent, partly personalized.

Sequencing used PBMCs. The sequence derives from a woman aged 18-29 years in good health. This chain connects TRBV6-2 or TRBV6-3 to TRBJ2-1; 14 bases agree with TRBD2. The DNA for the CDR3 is TGTGCCAGCAGTGGGACTAGCGGGAGAGCCCTCTACAATGAGCAGTTCTTC. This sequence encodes CASSGTSGRALYNEQFF.